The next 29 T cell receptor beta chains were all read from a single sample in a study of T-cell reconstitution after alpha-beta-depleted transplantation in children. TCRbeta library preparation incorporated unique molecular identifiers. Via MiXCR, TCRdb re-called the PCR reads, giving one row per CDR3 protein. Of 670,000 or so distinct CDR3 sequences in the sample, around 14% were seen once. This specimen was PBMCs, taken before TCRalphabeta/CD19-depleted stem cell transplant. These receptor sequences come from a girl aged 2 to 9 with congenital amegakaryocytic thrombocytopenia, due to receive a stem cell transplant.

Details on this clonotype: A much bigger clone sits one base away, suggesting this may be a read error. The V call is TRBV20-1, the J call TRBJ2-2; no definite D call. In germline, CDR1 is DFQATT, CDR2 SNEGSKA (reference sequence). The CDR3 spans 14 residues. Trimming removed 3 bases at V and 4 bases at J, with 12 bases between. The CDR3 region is CSASPRHRTGELFF. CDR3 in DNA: TGCAGTGCTAGTCCCAGACATCGCACCGGGGAGCTGTTTTTT.

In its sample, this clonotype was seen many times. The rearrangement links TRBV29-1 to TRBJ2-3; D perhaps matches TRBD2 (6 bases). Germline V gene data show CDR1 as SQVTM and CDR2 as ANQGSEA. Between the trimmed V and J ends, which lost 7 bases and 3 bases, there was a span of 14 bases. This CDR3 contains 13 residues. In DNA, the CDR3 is TGCAGCGCGTTTACGGAGGGTACAGATACGCAGTATTTT. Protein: CSAFTEGTDTQYF.

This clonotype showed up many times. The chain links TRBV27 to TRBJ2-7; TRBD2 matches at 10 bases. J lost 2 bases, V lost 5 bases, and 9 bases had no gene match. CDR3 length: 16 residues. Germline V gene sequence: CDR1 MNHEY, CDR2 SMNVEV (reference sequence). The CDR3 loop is CASSPTGTSATYEQYF. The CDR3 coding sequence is TGTGCCAGCAGTCCAACCGGGACTAGCGCCACCTACGAGCAGTACTTC.

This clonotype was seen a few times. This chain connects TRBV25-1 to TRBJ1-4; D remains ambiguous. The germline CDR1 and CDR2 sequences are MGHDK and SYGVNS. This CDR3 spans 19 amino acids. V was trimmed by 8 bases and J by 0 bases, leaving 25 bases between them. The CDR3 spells CASPRTSSGDFATNEKLFF. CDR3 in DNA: TGTGCCAGCCCTAGGACCTCCTCAGGAGATTTTGCAACTAATGAAAAACTGTTTTTT.

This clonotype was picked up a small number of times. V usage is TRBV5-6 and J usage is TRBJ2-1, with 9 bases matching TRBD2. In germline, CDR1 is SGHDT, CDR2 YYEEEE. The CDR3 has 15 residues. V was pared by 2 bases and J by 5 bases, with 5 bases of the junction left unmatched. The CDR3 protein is CASSFPIAGDNEQFF. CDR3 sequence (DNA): TGTGCCAGCAGCTTCCCTATAGCGGGAGACAATGAGCAGTTCTTC.

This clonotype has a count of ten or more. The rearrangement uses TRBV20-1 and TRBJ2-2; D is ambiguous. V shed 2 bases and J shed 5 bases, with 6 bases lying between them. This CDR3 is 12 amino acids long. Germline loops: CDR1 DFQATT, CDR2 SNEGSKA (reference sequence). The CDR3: CSARLGTGELFF. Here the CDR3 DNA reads TGCAGTGCTAGATTGGGAACCGGGGAGCTGTTTTTT.

The CDR3 loop reads CASSLTTGPTAPETQYF. CDR3 sequence (DNA): TGTGCCAGCAGCCTTACAACGGGACCGACTGCGCCAGAGACCCAGTACTTC. The chain uses TRBV7-9 and TRBJ2-5, with D possibly called TRBD1 or TRBD2 (5 bases each). Germline CDR1 reads SEHNR; CDR2 reads FQNEAQ (reference sequence). V was clipped by 5 bases and J by 4 bases, with 23 bases between them. This CDR3 is 17 amino acids long.

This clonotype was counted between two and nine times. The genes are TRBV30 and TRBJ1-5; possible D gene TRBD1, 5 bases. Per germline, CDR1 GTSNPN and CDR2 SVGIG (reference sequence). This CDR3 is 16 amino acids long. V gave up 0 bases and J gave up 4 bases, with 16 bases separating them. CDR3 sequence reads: CAWSVGHRQQNQPQHF. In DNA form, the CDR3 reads TGTGCCTGGAGTGTAGGGCATCGACAGCAAAATCAGCCCCAGCATTTT.

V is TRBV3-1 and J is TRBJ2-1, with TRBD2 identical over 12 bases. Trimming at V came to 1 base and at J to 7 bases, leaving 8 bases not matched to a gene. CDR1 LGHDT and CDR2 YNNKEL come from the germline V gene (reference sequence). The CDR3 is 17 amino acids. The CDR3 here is CASSQGPLAGGPNEQFF. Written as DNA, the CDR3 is TGTGCCAGCAGCCAAGGCCCCCTAGCGGGAGGGCCAAATGAGCAGTTCTTC.

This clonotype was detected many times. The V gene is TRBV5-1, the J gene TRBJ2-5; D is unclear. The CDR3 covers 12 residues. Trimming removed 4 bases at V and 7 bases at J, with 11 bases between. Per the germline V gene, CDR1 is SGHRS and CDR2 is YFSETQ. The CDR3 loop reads CASSAEYGTQYF. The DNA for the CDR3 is TGCGCCAGCAGCGCTGAGTACGGGACCCAGTACTTC. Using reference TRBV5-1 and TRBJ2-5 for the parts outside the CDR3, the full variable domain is KAGVTQTPRYLIKTRGQQVTLSCSPISGHRSVSWYQQTPGQGLQFLFEYFSETQRNKGNFPGRFSGRQFSNSRSEMNVSTLELGDSALYLCASSAEYGTQYFGPGTRLLVL.

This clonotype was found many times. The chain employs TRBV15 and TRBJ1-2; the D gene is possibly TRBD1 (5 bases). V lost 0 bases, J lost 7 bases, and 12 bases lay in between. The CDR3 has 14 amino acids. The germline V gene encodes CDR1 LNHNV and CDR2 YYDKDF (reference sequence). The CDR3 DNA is TGTGCCACCAGCAGAGATCGGGGGACCACTGGCTACACCTTC. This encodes CATSRDRGTTGYTF.

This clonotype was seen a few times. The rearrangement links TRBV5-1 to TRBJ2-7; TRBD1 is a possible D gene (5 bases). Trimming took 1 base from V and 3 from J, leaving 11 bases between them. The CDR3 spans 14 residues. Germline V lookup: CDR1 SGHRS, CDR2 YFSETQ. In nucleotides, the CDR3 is TGCGCCAGCAGCTTGCAGGACACGGTCTACGAGCAGTACTTC. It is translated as CASSLQDTVYEQYF.

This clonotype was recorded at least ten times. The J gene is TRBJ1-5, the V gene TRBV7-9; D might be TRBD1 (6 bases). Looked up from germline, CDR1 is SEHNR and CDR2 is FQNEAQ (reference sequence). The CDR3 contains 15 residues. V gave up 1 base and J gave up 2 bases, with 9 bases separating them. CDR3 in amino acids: CASSLDREGNQPQHF. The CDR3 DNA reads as TGTGCCAGCAGCTTAGACAGGGAGGGCAATCAGCCCCAGCATTTT.

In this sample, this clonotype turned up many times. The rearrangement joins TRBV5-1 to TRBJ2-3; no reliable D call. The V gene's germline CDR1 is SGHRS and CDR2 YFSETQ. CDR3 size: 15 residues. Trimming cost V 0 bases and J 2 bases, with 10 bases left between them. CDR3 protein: CASSLAQTHTDTQYF. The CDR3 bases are TGCGCCAGCAGCTTGGCTCAAACGCACACAGATACGCAGTATTTT. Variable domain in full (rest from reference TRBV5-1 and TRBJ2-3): KAGVTQTPRYLIKTRGQQVTLSCSPISGHRSVSWYQQTPGQGLQFLFEYFSETQRNKGNFPGRFSGRQFSNSRSEMNVSTLELGDSALYLCASSLAQTHTDTQYFGPGTRLTVL.

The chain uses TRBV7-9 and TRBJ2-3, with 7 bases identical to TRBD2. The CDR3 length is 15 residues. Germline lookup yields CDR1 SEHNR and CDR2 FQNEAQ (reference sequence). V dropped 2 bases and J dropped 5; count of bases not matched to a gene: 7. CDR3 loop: CASSLSMASGDTQYF. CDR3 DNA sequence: TGTGCCAGCAGCTTATCTATGGCTAGCGGAGATACGCAGTATTTT.

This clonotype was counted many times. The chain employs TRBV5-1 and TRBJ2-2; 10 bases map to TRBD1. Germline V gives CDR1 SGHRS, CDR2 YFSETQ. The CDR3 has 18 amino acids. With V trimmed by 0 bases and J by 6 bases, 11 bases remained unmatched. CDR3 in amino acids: CASSLGSLTGGFAGELFF. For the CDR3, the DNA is TGCGCCAGCAGCTTGGGCAGTCTGACAGGGGGCTTTGCCGGGGAGCTGTTTTTT.

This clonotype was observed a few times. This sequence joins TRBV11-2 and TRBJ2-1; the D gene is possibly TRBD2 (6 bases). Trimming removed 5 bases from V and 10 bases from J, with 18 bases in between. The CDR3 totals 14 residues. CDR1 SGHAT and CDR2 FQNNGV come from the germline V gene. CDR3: CASSPPGGVREQFF. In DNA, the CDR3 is TGTGCCAGCAGCCCCCCCGGGGGAGTTCGCGAGCAGTTCTTC.

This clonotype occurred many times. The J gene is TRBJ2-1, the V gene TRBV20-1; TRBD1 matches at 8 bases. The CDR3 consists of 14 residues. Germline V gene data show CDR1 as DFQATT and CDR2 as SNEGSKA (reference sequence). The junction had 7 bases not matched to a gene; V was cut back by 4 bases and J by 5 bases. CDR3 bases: TGCAGTGCTAAGAAACAGGGGGTCGACAATGAGCAGTTCTTC. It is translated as CSAKKQGVDNEQFF.

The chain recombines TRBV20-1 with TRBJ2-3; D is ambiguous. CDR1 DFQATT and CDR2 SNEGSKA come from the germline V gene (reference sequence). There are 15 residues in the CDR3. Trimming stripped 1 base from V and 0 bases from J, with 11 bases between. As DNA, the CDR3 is TGCAGTGCTAGAGTCACGGCGGAAAGCACAGATACGCAGTATTTT. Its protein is CSARVTAESTDTQYF.

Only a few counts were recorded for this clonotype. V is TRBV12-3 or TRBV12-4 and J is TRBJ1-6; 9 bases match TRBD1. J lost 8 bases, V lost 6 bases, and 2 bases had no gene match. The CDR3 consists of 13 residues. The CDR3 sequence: CASRGQGDSPLHF. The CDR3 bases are TGTGCCAGCAGGGGACAGGGCGATTCACCCCTCCACTTT.

The CDR3 region is CASSLGGTVRWFTEAFF. CDR3 in DNA: TGCGCCAGCAGCTTGGGGGGGACGGTGCGTTGGTTCACTGAAGCTTTCTTT. This chain uses TRBV5-1 with TRBJ1-1; TRBD1 is a possible D gene (5 bases). The CDR3 covers 17 residues. Per germline, CDR1 SGHRS and CDR2 YFSETQ. Trimming stripped 0 bases from V and 4 bases from J, with 19 bases between.

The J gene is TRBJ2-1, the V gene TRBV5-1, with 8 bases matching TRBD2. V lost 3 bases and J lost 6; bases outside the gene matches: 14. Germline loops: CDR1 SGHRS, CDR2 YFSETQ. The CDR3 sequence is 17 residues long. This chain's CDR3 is CASSSPGAGGNLNEQFF. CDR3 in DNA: TGCGCCAGCAGCTCCCCGGGGGCGGGAGGAAACCTCAATGAGCAGTTCTTC.

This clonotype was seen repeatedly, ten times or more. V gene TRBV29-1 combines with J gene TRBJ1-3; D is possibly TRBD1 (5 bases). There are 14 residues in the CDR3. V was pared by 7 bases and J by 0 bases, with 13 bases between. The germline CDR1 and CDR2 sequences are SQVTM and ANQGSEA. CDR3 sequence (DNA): TGCAGCGCAGTATCAGGGTTCTCTGGAAACACCATATATTTT. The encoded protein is CSAVSGFSGNTIYF. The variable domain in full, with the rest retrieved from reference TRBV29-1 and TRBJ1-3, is SAVISQKPSRDICQRGTSLTIQCQVDSQVTMMFWYRQQPGQSLTLIATANQGSEATYESGFVIDKFPISRPNLTFSTLTVSNMSPEDSSIYLCSAVSGFSGNTIYFGEGSWLTVV.

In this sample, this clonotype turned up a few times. The CDR3 bases are TGCGCCAGCAGCCGGGAACAGGGGGCCGATGGCTACACCTTC. Translation gives CASSREQGADGYTF. This chain joins TRBV4-1 and TRBJ1-2; 9 bases line up with TRBD1. CDR3 length: 14 residues. Per the germline V gene, CDR1 is MGHRA and CDR2 is YSYEKL. The trim removed 4 bases at V and 6 bases at J, leaving 6 bases unmatched.

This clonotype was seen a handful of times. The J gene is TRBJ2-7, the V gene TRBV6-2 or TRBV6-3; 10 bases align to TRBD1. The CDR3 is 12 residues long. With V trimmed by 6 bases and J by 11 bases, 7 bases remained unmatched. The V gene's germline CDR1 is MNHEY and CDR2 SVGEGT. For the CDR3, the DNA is TGTGCCAGCAGCCCCGCGGGACAGGGGAAGTACTTC. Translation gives CASSPAGQGKYF.

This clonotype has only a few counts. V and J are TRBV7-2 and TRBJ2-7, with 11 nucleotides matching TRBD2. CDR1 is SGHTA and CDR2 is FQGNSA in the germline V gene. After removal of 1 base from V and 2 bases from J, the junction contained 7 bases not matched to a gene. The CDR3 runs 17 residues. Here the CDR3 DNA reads TGTGCCAGCAGCTTAGGAATAGGACTAGCGGGCCCCTACGAGCAGTACTTC. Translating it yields CASSLGIGLAGPYEQYF.

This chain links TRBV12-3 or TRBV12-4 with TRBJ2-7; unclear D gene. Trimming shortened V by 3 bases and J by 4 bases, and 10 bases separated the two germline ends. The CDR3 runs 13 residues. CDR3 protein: CASSLKILYEQYF. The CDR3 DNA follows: TGTGCCAGCAGTTTGAAGATACTATACGAGCAGTACTTC.

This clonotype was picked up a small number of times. The CDR3 loop reads CASSLYSDTGELFF. CDR3 DNA: TGTGCCAGCAGCTTATATAGCGACACCGGGGAGCTGTTTTTT. The rearrangement joins TRBV7-8 to TRBJ2-2; D perhaps matches TRBD2 (5 bases). This CDR3 is built from 14 residues. Germline lookup yields CDR1 SGHVS and CDR2 FQNEAQ. V lost 2 bases and J 3 bases, leaving 7 bases between the germline ends.

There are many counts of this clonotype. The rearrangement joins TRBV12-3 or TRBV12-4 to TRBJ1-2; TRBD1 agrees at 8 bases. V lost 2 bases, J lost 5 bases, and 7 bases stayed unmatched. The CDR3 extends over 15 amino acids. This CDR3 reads CASSLRAGQGYGYTF. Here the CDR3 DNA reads TGTGCCAGCAGTTTAAGAGCCGGACAGGGATATGGCTACACCTTC.